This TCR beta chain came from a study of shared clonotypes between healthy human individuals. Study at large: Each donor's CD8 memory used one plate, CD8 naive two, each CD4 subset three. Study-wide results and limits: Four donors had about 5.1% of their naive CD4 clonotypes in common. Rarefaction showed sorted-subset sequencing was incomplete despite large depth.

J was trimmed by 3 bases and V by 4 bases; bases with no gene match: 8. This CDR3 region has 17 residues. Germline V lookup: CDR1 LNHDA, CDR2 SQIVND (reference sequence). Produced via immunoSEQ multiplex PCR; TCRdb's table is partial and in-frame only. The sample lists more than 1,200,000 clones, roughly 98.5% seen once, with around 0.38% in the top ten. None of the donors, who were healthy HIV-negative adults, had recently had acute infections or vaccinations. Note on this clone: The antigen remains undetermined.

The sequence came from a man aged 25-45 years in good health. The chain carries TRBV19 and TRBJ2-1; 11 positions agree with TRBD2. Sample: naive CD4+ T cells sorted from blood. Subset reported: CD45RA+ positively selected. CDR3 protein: CASSRSSGRQVYNEQFF. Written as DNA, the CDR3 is TGTGCCAGTAGTAGGTCTAGCGGGAGGCAAGTCTACAATGAGCAGTTCTTC.